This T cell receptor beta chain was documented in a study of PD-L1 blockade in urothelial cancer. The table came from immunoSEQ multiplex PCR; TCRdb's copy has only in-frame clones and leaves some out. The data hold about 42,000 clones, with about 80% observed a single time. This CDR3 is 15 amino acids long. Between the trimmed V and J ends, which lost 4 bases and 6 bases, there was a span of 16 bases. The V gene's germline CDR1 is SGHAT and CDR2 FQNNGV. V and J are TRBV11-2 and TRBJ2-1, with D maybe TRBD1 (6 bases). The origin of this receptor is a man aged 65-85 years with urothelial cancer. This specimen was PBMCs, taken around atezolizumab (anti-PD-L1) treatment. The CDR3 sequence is CASSSNRVFSNEQFF. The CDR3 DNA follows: TGTGCCAGCAGCTCAAACAGGGTTTTTTCCAATGAGCAGTTCTTC.